Described below is a single TCR beta chain sequence and its context. Its antigen is currently unknown. In germline, CDR1 is KGHSH, CDR2 LQKENI. Trimming cost V 2 bases and J 6 bases; bases outside gene matches: 18. There are 18 residues in the CDR3. The data were obtained in a study of CD8 T cells in Susac syndrome. Overall study results and limits: The study admitted that it had a relatively small number of individuals in its TCR sequencing and HLA analysis.

When the RNA was reverse transcribed, random hexamers were used with an input of 0.5 to 1 ug. TCRdb re-called the immunoSEQ multiplex PCR reads through MiXCR, storing one row per CDR3 protein. Among approximately 180,000 distinct CDR3 sequences listed, 91% were seen once. The sequence came from a human donor with Susac syndrome. J is TRBJ1-1 and V is TRBV18; TRBD1 matches at 7 bases. Sequencing input: CD4+ T cells from PBMCs. The CDR3 reads CASSPNRGVVPITAEAFF. The CDR3, as DNA: TGTGCCAGCTCACCAAACAGGGGAGTCGTTCCCATTACTGCTGAAGCTTTCTTT.